What follows are 28 T cell receptor beta chains derived from one specimen sequenced in a study of OX40 agonist ivuxolimab in advanced cancers. Sequencing was performed with immunoSEQ multiplex PCR; in TCRdb, only in-frame clones are kept and a portion is missing. The sample has approximately 68,000 clones, almost 90% seen once. This specimen was CD4+ or CD8+ T cells sorted from blood, taken in a trial of the OX40 agonist ivuxolimab. Receptor source: an adult with an advanced solid tumor such as melanoma, head and neck, liver or kidney cancer.

The chain uses TRBV7-9 and TRBJ2-7; tentatively, D is TRBD2 (6 bases). V lost 2 bases to trimming and J lost 3 bases, with 11 bases between them. This CDR3 has 14 residues. Germline assignment: CDR1 SEHNR and CDR2 FQNEAQ (reference sequence). CDR3 nucleotides: TGTGCCAGCAGCTTAAGGACTACCGACTACGAGCAGTACTTC. It codes for CASSLRTTDYEQYF.

This clone was counted a few times. J is TRBJ2-5 and V is TRBV2, with D perhaps matching TRBD1 (5 bases). The germline V gene encodes CDR1 SNHLY and CDR2 FYNNEI. The CDR3 is 13 amino acids. V dropped 5 bases and J dropped 5 bases, with 12 bases sitting between them. As DNA, the CDR3 is TGTGCCAGCAGTATAGACAGTAGGGAGACCCAGTACTTC. Protein sequence: CASSIDSRETQYF.

This rearrangement joins TRBV29-1 to TRBJ2-7; D possibly matches TRBD1 or TRBD2 (5 bases each). Germline V gene sequence: CDR1 SQVTM, CDR2 ANQGSEA. V was clipped by 3 bases and J by 5 bases, with 14 bases between them. This CDR3 is 13 amino acids long. This CDR3 is CSVDLAGSHEQYF. The CDR3 nucleotides are TGCAGCGTTGACTTAGCAGGGAGCCACGAGCAGTACTTC.

V and J are TRBV28 and TRBJ1-1, with D tentatively TRBD1 (5 bases). This CDR3 has 17 amino acids. The germline gives CDR1 MDHEN, CDR2 SYDVKM. Trimming cost V 5 bases and J 4 bases, with 23 bases left between them. CDR3 sequence reads: CASSPYLGLGMGTEAFF. The CDR3 nucleotides are TGTGCCAGCAGTCCGTACCTGGGACTTGGGATGGGCACTGAAGCTTTCTTT.

This clone is medium-sized. The V gene is TRBV5-1, the J gene TRBJ1-1, with 9 bases lining up with TRBD1. Germline assignment: CDR1 SGHRS and CDR2 YFSETQ. Trimming cost V 4 bases and J 5 bases; bases outside gene matches: 6. The CDR3 is made up of 14 amino acids. As DNA, the CDR3 is TGCGCCAGCAGCAGTACCGGGACAGGGACTGAAGCTTTCTTT. This sequence encodes CASSSTGTGTEAFF.

The gene calls are TRBV5-1 and TRBJ2-7; TRBD1 matches at 8 bases. CDR3 length: 15 residues. Germline assignment: CDR1 SGHRS and CDR2 YFSETQ. V shed 4 bases, J shed 2 bases, and the junction held 8 bases outside the gene matches. The CDR3 sequence: CASSPRTGPTYEQYF. The DNA of the CDR3 is TGCGCCAGCAGCCCCCGGACAGGGCCTACCTACGAGCAGTACTTC.

V gene TRBV5-6 combines with J gene TRBJ2-1, with 10 bases that match TRBD1. Unmatched junction bases numbered 8, after V lost 4 bases and J lost 1 base. Germline V CDR1 and CDR2: SGHDT, YYEEEE. The CDR3 has 17 amino acids. CDR3 bases: TGTGCCAGCAGCCCCGGACAGGGGGGGAATTCCTACAATGAGCAGTTCTTC. This sequence encodes CASSPGQGGNSYNEQFF.

V is TRBV6-4 and J is TRBJ1-1, with 8 bases lining up with TRBD1. There are 16 residues in the CDR3. The V and J ends lost 5 bases and 1 base, in that order; junction bases with no gene match: 9. From germline, CDR1 is MRHNA and CDR2 SNTAGT. The DNA of the CDR3 is TGTGCCAGCAGTAACGTCCCAGGGGGCTGGAACACTGAAGCTTTCTTT. The encoded protein is CASSNVPGGWNTEAFF.

This clone has a single count. This rearrangement joins TRBV7-2 to TRBJ2-3, with D perhaps matching TRBD1 (5 bases). There are 14 residues in the CDR3. Trimming pared 2 bases from V and 0 bases from J, leaving 6 bases between. Germline CDR1 SGHTA, CDR2 FQGNSA. Written as DNA, the CDR3 is TGTGCCAGCAGCTTACGACAGAGCACAGATACGCAGTATTTT. Translation: CASSLRQSTDTQYF.

This sequence joins TRBV7-3 and TRBJ2-1; no clear D. In germline, CDR1 is SGHTA, CDR2 FQGTGA. This CDR3 has 12 amino acids. Between the trimmed V and J ends, which lost 2 bases and 9 bases, there was a span of 8 bases. The CDR3 sequence: CASSLVGREQFF. The CDR3, as DNA: TGTGCCAGCAGCTTAGTCGGGCGTGAGCAGTTCTTC.

V is TRBV19 and J is TRBJ1-2, with D unclear. Per the germline V gene, CDR1 is LNHDA and CDR2 is SQIVND (reference sequence). The V end lost 6 bases, the J end lost 8 bases, and 7 bases lay between the germline ends. The CDR3 is made up of 10 amino acids. The CDR3 coding sequence is TGTGCCAGTAGAGGGAGAGGCTACACCTTC. Translation: CASRGRGYTF.

The rearrangement links TRBV5-1 to TRBJ2-6; possibly TRBD1 for D (8 bases). Germline V lookup: CDR1 SGHRS, CDR2 YFSETQ. This CDR3 region has 15 residues. V was clipped by 6 bases and J by 2 bases, with 12 bases between them. The CDR3 sequence is CASTQGGPGANVLTF. CDR3 bases: TGCGCCAGCACACAGGGGGGGCCTGGGGCCAACGTCCTGACTTTC. The full variable domain, completed using reference TRBV5-1 and TRBJ2-6, is KAGVTQTPRYLIKTRGQQVTLSCSPISGHRSVSWYQQTPGQGLQFLFEYFSETQRNKGNFPGRFSGRQFSNSRSEMNVSTLELGDSALYLCASTQGGPGANVLTFGAGSRLTVL.

This clone was recorded only once. The rearrangement links TRBV6-5 to TRBJ1-2, with D unclear. The CDR3 has 13 residues. CDR1 is MNHEY, CDR2 SVGAGI, per germline. Trimming cost V 5 bases and J 4 bases, with 11 bases left between them. The DNA of the CDR3 is TGTGCCAGCAGTACGGAATCAAGCTATGGCTACACCTTC. It encodes CASSTESSYGYTF.

This clone was detected once. V usage is TRBV5-6 and J usage is TRBJ1-5, with D hard to call. Germline V gene data show CDR1 as SGHDT and CDR2 as YYEEEE. V shed 3 bases and J shed 7 bases, with 17 bases lying between them. There are 15 residues in the CDR3. The CDR3, as DNA: TGTGCCAGCAGCTCGACTTTTCCCGGCGGGCAGCCCCAGCATTTT. It is translated as CASSSTFPGGQPQHF. The variable domain in full, with the rest retrieved from reference TRBV5-6 and TRBJ1-5, is DAGVTQSPTHLIKTRGQQVTLRCSPKSGHDTVSWYQQALGQGPQFIFQYYEEEERQRGNFPDRFSGHQFPNYSSELNVNALLLGDSALYLCASSSTFPGGQPQHFGDGTRLSIL.

The chain employs TRBV7-9 and TRBJ2-1; TRBD2 matches 10 bases. The CDR3 is 16 amino acids. Germline CDR1 and CDR2: SEHNR and FQNEAQ (reference sequence). With 5 bases clipped from V and 15 bases from J, the junction kept 19 bases outside the gene matches. For the CDR3, the DNA is TGTGCCAGCAGCCGAAGGAAGACTAGCGGGTCTCCTAAGCTGTTCTTC. Its translation: CASSRRKTSGSPKLFF.

This sequence joins TRBV28 and TRBJ2-3; D gene ambiguous. The CDR3 covers 15 residues. V was pared by 2 bases and J by 2 bases, with 11 bases between. Germline lookup yields CDR1 MDHEN and CDR2 SYDVKM. Here the CDR3 reads CASSLGIRPTDTQYF. CDR3 in DNA: TGTGCCAGCAGTTTAGGGATCCGGCCCACAGATACGCAGTATTTT.

The chain carries TRBV6-1 and TRBJ1-5; 9 bases align to TRBD1. The CDR3 has 15 residues. CDR1 and CDR2 from the germline V gene are MNHNS and SASEGT. Germline trimming cut 5 bases from V and 3 bases from J; bases unmatched to any gene: 5. The CDR3 spells CASSRGQGINQPQHF. DNA for the CDR3: TGTGCCAGCAGTCGCGGACAGGGGATCAATCAGCCCCAGCATTTT.

The chain couples TRBV5-1 to TRBJ1-3; D unresolved. CDR3 length: 17 amino acids. CDR1 is SGHRS and CDR2 is YFSETQ in the germline V gene. V lost 4 bases, J lost 0 bases, and 17 bases lay in between. The CDR3 loop reads CASSGDTQASSGNTIYF. The CDR3 DNA reads as TGCGCCAGCAGCGGGGATACCCAGGCCAGCTCTGGAAACACCATATATTTT.

The chain recombines TRBV6-5 with TRBJ2-7; the D gene is possibly TRBD1 (6 bases). V was clipped by 5 bases and J by 3 bases, with 14 bases between them. The CDR3 contains 14 residues. Germline values: CDR1 MNHEY, CDR2 SVGAGI. The CDR3 loop is CASSPGVSGYEQYF. CDR3 in DNA: TGTGCCAGCAGTCCAGGGGTGTCAGGCTACGAGCAGTACTTC.

The chain recombines TRBV19 with TRBJ1-4, with 7 bases matching TRBD1. Germline-derived CDR1 and CDR2 are LNHDA and SQIVND (reference sequence). The V and J ends lost 6 bases and 8 bases, in that order; junction bases with no gene match: 12. The CDR3 consists of 15 residues. This chain's CDR3 is CASSRLGQVGEKLFF. CDR3 nucleotides: TGTGCCAGTAGCCGACTAGGACAGGTTGGGGAAAAACTGTTTTTT.

This rearrangement joins TRBV7-2 to TRBJ2-2; 8 nucleotides match TRBD1. This CDR3 comprises 15 residues. Trimming cost V 5 bases and J 6 bases; bases outside gene matches: 8. Germline V gene data show CDR1 as SGHTA and CDR2 as FQGNSA. DNA of the CDR3: TGTGCCAGCAGCCGGTGGACAGGGATACCCGGGGAGCTGTTTTTT. The encoded protein is CASSRWTGIPGELFF.

The chain has TRBV4-3 and TRBJ2-2; D could derive from TRBD1 or TRBD2 (5 bases each). Germline V gene data show CDR1 as LGHNA and CDR2 as YSLEER. There are 19 residues in the CDR3. The V end was cut by 2 bases, the J end by 0 bases, with 19 bases between. The CDR3 protein is CASSQTLGQRITNTGELFF. In nucleotides, the CDR3 is TGCGCCAGCAGCCAAACTTTGGGGCAGCGGATAACGAACACCGGGGAGCTGTTTTTT.

The gene calls are TRBV6-5 and TRBJ2-5; D not resolved. Trimming left V 0 bases short and J 9 bases short, with 20 bases between. The CDR3 length is 16 residues. Germline-derived CDR1 and CDR2 are MNHEY and SVGAGI. CDR3 sequence (DNA): TGTGCCAGCAGTTACTCCTCCGGGCCCCGGAGCTCGGCCCAGTACTTC. Its protein is CASSYSSGPRSSAQYF.

The rearrangement links TRBV18 to TRBJ2-3; D gene uncertain. The ends were cut back, 2 bases at V and 2 bases at J, with 11 bases in the middle. The CDR3 has 15 amino acids. CDR1 is KGHSH, CDR2 LQKENI, per germline. The CDR3 sequence: CASSPSTDYTDTQYF. Written as DNA, the CDR3 is TGTGCCAGCTCACCAAGCACAGATTACACAGATACGCAGTATTTT.

This CDR3 reads CAWSVSPTGEQYF. In DNA form, the CDR3 reads TGTGCCTGGAGTGTATCCCCCACAGGGGAGCAGTACTTC. This chain joins TRBV30 and TRBJ2-7, with a possible D match to TRBD1 (6 bases). V was cut by 0 bases and J by 7 bases, with 13 bases left in between. The CDR3 is 13 residues long. The germline gives CDR1 GTSNPN, CDR2 SVGIG (reference sequence).

This clone occurred once. The genes are TRBV7-2 and TRBJ1-3, with TRBD1 matching over 7 bases. The V segment lost 3 bases and the J segment 0 bases; nucleotides outside the gene matches: 8. This CDR3 spans 17 amino acids. Germline-derived CDR1 and CDR2 are SGHTA and FQGNSA. The CDR3: CASSFYAGTASGNTIYF. CDR3 sequence (DNA): TGTGCCAGCAGCTTCTATGCCGGGACAGCCTCTGGAAACACCATATATTTT.

Here the CDR3 reads CASSPMASGYADTQYF. CDR3 in DNA: TGTGCCAGCTCACCAATGGCTAGCGGGTACGCAGATACGCAGTATTTT. This sequence joins TRBV18 and TRBJ2-3; TRBD2 aligns across 8 bases. The junction had 8 bases not matched to a gene; V was cut back by 2 bases and J by 4 bases. The germline CDR1 and CDR2 sequences are KGHSH and LQKENI. This CDR3 is 16 amino acids long. Drawing the rest from reference TRBV18 and TRBJ2-3, the complete variable domain is NAGVMQNPRHLVRRRGQEARLRCSPMKGHSHVYWYRQLPEEGLKFMVYLQKENIIDESGMPKERFSAEFPKEGPSILRIQQVVRGDSAAYFCASSPMASGYADTQYFGPGTRLTVL.

The J gene is TRBJ2-7, the V gene TRBV19; 13 positions match TRBD2. Germline lookup yields CDR1 LNHDA and CDR2 SQIVND (reference sequence). V was pared by 5 bases and J by 4 bases, with 2 bases of the junction left unmatched. The CDR3 covers 14 residues. This CDR3 reads CASSGTSGKYEQYF. CDR3 DNA sequence: TGTGCCAGTAGTGGGACTAGCGGGAAATACGAGCAGTACTTC. Combining the CDR3 with reference TRBV19 and TRBJ2-7 gives the whole variable domain DGGITQSPKYLFRKEGQNVTLSCEQNLNHDAMYWYRQDPGQGLRLIYYSQIVNDFQKGDIAEGYSVSREKKESFPLTVTSAQKNPTAFYLCASSGTSGKYEQYFGPGTRLTVT.